Below, 6 T cell receptor beta chains from the same sample are listed, as sequenced in a study of blood T cell repertoires in COVID-19. Sequencing used immunoSEQ multiplex PCR; TCRdb keeps in-frame clones, though not all of them. The sample lists more than 100,000 clones, 80% to 90% occurring once. The specimen was peripheral blood. The source is a woman between 55 and 75 years old with acute or convalescent COVID-19.

The chain links TRBV30 to TRBJ1-1; D is unresolved. The V end was cut by 7 bases, the J end by 0 bases, with 12 bases between. This CDR3 has 13 amino acids. The germline CDR1 and CDR2 sequences are GTSNPN and SVGIG (reference sequence). The CDR3 DNA reads as TGTGCCTTACGAGGGATTGTGAACACTGAAGCTTTCTTT. It encodes CALRGIVNTEAFF.

This sequence joins TRBV7-9 and TRBJ2-1; 13 bases match TRBD2. After removal of 2 bases from V and 3 bases from J, the junction contained 4 bases not matched to a gene. This CDR3 region has 17 residues. CDR1 and CDR2 (germline): SEHNR, FQNEAQ (reference sequence). The CDR3 loop reads CASSLPGTSGIYNEQFF. The CDR3 DNA reads as TGTGCCAGCAGCTTACCCGGGACTAGCGGGATCTACAATGAGCAGTTCTTC.

The chain recombines TRBV27 with TRBJ2-7; tentative D call: TRBD2 (6 bases). V dropped 5 bases and J dropped 4 bases, with 12 bases sitting between them. The length of the CDR3 is 13 residues. Germline V gene sequence: CDR1 MNHEY, CDR2 SMNVEV (reference sequence). CDR3 amino acids: CASSRREEYEQYF. The CDR3 nucleotides are TGTGCCAGCAGTCGGAGGGAGGAGTACGAGCAGTACTTC.

V and J are TRBV2 and TRBJ1-1; D might be TRBD1 (6 bases). V dropped 4 bases and J dropped 1 base, with 10 bases sitting between them. Germline values: CDR1 SNHLY, CDR2 FYNNEI. The CDR3 extends over 14 amino acids. The CDR3 DNA sequence: TGTGCCAGCAGTGTTTGGGGGCCGAACACTGAAGCTTTCTTT. Translated, it gives CASSVWGPNTEAFF.

The gene calls are TRBV10-3 and TRBJ1-5, with unresolved D. This CDR3 contains 13 residues. Between the trimmed V and J ends, which lost 2 bases and 7 bases, there was a span of 9 bases. In germline, CDR1 is ENHRY, CDR2 SYGVKD. CDR3 sequence reads: CAISEATDQPQHF. The CDR3 coding sequence is TGTGCCATCAGTGAGGCAACAGACCAGCCCCAGCATTTT.

This clone was detected once. The chain uses TRBV19 and TRBJ1-2, with TRBD1 matching 8 bases. This CDR3 comprises 16 residues. Germline V gives CDR1 LNHDA, CDR2 SQIVND (reference sequence). Trimming removed 4 bases from V and 2 bases from J; junction bases left unmatched: 9. CDR3 residues: CASSTGTGRGNYGYTF. DNA for the CDR3: TGTGCCAGTAGTACCGGGACAGGACGGGGAAACTATGGCTACACCTTC.